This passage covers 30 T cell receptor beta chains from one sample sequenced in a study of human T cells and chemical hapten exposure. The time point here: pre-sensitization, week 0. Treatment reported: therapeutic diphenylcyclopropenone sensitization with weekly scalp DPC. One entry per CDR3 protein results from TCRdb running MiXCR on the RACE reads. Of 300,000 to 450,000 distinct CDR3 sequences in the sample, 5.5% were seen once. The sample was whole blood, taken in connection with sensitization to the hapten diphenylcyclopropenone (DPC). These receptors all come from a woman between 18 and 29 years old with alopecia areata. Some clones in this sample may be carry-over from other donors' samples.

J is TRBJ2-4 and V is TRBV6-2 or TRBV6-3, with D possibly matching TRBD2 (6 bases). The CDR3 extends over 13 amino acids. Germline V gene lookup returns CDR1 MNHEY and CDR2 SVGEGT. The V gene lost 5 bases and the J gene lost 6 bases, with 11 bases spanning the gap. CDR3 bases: TGTGCCAGCAGTGGCGGGACCACAAACATTCAGTACTTC. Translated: CASSGGTTNIQYF.

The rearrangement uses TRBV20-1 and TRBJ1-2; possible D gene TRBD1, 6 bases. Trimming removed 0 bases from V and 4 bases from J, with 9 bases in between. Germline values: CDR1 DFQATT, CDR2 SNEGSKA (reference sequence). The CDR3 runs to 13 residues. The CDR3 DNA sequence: TGCAGTGCTAGAGAGGGGGCGAGCTATGGCTACACCTTC. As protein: CSAREGASYGYTF.

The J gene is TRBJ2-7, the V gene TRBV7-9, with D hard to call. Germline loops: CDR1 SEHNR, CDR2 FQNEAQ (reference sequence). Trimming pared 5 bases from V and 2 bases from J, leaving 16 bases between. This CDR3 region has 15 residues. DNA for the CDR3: TGTGCCAGCAGCCCTAGAGGCGGTGGGGCCTACGAGCAGTACTTC. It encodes CASSPRGGGAYEQYF.

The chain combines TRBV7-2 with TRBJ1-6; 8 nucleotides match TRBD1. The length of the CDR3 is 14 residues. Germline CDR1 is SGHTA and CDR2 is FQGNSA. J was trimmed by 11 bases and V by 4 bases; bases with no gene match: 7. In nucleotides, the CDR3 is TGTGCCAGCAGCTCGCGGACAGGGTGGACACCCCTCCACTTT. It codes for CASSSRTGWTPLHF.

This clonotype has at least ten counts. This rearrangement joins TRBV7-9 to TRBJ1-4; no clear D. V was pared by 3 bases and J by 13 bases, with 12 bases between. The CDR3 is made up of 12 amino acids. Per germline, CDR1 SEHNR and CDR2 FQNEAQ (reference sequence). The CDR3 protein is CASSFQEVRLFF. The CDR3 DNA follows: TGTGCCAGCAGCTTCCAGGAAGTACGACTGTTTTTT.

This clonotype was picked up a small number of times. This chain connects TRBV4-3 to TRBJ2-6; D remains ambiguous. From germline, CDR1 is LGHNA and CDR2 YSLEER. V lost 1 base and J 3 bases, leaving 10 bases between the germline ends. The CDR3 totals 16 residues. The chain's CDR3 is CASSQGMAFGANVLTF. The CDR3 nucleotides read TGCGCCAGCAGCCAAGGGATGGCGTTTGGGGCCAACGTCCTGACTTTC.

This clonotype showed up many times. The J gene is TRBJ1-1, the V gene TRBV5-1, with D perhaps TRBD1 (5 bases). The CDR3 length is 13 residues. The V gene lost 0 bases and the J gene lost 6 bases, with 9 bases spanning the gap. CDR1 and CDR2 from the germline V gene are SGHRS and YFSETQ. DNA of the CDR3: TGCGCCAGCAGCTTGGAGGGGAGGGCTGAAGCTTTCTTT. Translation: CASSLEGRAEAFF.

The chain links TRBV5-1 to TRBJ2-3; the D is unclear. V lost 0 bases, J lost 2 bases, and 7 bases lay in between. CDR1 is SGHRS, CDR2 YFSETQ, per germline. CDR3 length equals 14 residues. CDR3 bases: TGCGCCAGCAGCTTGGAGTATTTCACAGATACGCAGTATTTT. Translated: CASSLEYFTDTQYF. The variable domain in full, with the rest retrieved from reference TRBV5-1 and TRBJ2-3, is KAGVTQTPRYLIKTRGQQVTLSCSPISGHRSVSWYQQTPGQGLQFLFEYFSETQRNKGNFPGRFSGRQFSNSRSEMNVSTLELGDSALYLCASSLEYFTDTQYFGPGTRLTVL.

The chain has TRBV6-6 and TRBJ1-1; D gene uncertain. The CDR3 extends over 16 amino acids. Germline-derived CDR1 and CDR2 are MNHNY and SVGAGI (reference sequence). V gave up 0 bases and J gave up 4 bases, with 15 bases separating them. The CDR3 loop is CASSYSASAASTEAFF. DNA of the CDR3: TGTGCCAGCAGTTACTCGGCGTCGGCAGCGAGCACTGAAGCTTTCTTT.

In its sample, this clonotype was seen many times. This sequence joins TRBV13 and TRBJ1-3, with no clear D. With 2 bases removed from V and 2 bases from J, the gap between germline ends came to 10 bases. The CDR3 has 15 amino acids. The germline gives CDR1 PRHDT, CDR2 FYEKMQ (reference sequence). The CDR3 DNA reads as TGTGCCAGCAGCTTATTCTTAGGTACTGGAAACACCATATATTTT. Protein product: CASSLFLGTGNTIYF.

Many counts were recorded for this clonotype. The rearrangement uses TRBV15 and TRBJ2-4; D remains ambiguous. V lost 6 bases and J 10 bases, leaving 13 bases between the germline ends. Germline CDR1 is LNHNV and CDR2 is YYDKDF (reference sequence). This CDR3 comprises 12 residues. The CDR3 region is CATSTEKWIQYF. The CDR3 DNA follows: TGTGCCACCAGTACCGAAAAGTGGATTCAGTACTTC.

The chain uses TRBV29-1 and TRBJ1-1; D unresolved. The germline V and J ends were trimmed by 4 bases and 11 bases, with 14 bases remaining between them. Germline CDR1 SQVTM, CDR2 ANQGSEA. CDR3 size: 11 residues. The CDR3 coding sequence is TGCAGCGTTGTCCAGGCGGTGGAGGCTTTCTTT. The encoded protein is CSVVQAVEAFF.

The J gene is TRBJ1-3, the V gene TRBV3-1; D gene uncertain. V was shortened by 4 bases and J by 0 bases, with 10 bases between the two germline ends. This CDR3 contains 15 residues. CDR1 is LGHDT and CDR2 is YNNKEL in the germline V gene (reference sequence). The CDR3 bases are TGTGCCAGCAGCCCCAGGATGAGCTCTGGAAACACCATATATTTT. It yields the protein CASSPRMSSGNTIYF. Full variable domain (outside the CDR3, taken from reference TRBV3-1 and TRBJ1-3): DTAVSQTPKYLVTQMGNDKSIKCEQNLGHDTMYWYKQDSKKFLKIMFSYNNKELIINETVPNRFSPKSPDKAHLNLHINSLELGDSAVYFCASSPRMSSGNTIYFGEGSWLTVV.

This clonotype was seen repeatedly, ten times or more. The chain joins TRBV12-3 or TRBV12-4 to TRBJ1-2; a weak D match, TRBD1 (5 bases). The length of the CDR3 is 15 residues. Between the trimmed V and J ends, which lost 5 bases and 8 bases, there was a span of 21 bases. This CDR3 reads CASSPLTAGIEGYTF. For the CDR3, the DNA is TGTGCCAGCAGTCCGTTGACAGCTGGGATCGAAGGCTACACCTTC.

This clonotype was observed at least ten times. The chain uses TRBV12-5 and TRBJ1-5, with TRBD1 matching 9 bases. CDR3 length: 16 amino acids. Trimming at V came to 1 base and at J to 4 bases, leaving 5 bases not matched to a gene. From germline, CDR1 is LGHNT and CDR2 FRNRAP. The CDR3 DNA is TGTGCTAGTGGTTTGGCCCCGGACAGGGGAAATCAGCCCCAGCATTTT. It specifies CASGLAPDRGNQPQHF.

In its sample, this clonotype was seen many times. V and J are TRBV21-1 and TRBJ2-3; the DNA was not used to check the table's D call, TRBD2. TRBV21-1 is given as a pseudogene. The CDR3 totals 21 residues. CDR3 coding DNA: TGTGCCAGCAGCAAAGCACATCTTACTTTGGGTAGCGGCGGTAGGGCAGATACGCAGTATTTT. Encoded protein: CASSKAHLTLGSGGRADTQYF.

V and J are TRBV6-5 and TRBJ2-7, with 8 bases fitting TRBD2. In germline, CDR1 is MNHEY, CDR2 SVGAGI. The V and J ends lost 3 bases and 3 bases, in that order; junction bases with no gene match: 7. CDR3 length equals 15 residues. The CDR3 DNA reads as TGTGCCAGCAGTTATTCGGGGGGGCCCGACTACGAGCAGTACTTC. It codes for CASSYSGGPDYEQYF.

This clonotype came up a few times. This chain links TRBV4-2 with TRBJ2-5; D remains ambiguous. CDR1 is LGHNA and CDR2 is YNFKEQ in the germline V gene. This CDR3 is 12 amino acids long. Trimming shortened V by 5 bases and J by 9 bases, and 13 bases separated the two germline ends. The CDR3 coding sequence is TGTGCCAGCAGCTTCCGGTCGGAAGCCCAGTACTTC. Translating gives CASSFRSEAQYF.

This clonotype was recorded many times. CDR3 sequence (DNA): TGTGCCAGCAGTTTGACGACTAGCGGGGGGGTGACAGATACGCAGTATTTT. This codes for CASSLTTSGGVTDTQYF. The gene calls are TRBV28 and TRBJ2-3; 14 nucleotides agree with TRBD2. Germline CDR1 and CDR2: MDHEN and SYDVKM. With V trimmed by 3 bases and J by 3 bases, 5 bases remained unmatched. This CDR3 has 17 amino acids.

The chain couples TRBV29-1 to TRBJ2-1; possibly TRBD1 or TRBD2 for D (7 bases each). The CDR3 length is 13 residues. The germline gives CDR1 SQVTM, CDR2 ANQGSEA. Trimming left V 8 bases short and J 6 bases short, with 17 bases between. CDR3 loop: CSLRGGAINEQFF. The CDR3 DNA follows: TGCAGCCTCAGGGGGGGGGCCATCAATGAGCAGTTCTTC.

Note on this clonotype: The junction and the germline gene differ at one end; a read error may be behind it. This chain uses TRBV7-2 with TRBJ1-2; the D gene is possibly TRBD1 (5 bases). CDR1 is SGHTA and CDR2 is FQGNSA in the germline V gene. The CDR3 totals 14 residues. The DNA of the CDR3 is TGTGCCAGCAGCCCGCTGATCCGGGACTCGGGCCTGGCCTTC. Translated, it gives CASSPLIRDSGLAF.

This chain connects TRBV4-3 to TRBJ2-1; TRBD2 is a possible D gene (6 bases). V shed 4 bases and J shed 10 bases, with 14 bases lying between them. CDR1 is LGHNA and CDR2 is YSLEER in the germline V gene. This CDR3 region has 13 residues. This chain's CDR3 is CASSPGGEREQFF. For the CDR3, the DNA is TGCGCCAGCAGCCCAGGCGGGGAAAGAGAGCAGTTCTTC.

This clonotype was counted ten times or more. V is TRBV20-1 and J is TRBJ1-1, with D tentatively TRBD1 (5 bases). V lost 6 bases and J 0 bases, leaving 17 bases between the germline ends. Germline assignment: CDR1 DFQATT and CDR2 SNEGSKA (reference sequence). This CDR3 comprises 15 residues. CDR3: CSAFVRQPMNTEAFF. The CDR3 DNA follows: TGCAGTGCCTTCGTTAGACAGCCTATGAACACTGAAGCTTTCTTT.

DNA for the CDR3: TGTGCCAGCAGCCCCCTAGCGGGGGCTCTTCGGGCCACGCAGTATTTT. It yields the protein CASSPLAGALRATQYF. The V call is TRBV13, the J call TRBJ2-3, with TRBD2 matching over 10 bases. CDR3 size: 16 residues. Germline-derived CDR1 and CDR2 are PRHDT and FYEKMQ (reference sequence). J lost 9 bases, V lost 5 bases, and 14 bases had no gene match.

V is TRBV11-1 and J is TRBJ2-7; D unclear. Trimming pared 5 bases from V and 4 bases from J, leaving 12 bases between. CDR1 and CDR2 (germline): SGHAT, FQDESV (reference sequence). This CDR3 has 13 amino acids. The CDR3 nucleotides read TGTGCCAGCAGCATGGGCCTTACTTACGAGCAGTACTTC. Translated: CASSMGLTYEQYF.

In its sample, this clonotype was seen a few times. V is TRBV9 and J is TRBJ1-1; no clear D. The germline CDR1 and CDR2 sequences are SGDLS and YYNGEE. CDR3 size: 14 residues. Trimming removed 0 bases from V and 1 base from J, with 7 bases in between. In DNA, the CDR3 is TGTGCCAGCAGCGTAGCTCCTGGGAACACTGAAGCTTTCTTT. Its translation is CASSVAPGNTEAFF. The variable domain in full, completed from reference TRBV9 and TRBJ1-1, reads DSGVTQTPKHLITATGQRVTLRCSPRSGDLSVYWYQQSLDQGLQFLIQYYNGEERAKGNILERFSAQQFPDLHSELNLSSLELGDSALYFCASSVAPGNTEAFFGQGTRLTVV.

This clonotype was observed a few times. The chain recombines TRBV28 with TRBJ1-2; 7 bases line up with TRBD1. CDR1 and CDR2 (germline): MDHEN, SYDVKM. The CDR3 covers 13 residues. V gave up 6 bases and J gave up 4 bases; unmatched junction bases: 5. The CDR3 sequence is CASRKGAGYGYTF. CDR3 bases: TGTGCCAGCAGAAAGGGGGCTGGCTATGGCTACACCTTC.

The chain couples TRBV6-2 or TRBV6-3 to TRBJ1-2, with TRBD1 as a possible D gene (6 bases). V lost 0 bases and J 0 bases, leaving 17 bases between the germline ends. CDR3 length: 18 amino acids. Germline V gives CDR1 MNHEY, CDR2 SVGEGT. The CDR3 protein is CASSYSSHRVTTNYGYTF. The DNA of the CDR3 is TGTGCCAGCAGTTACTCGAGTCACAGGGTAACTACTAACTATGGCTACACCTTC.

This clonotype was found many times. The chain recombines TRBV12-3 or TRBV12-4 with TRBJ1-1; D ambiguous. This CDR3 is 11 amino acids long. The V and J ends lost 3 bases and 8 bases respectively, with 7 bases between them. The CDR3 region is CASSFKGEAFF. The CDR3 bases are TGTGCCAGCAGTTTTAAGGGCGAAGCTTTCTTT.

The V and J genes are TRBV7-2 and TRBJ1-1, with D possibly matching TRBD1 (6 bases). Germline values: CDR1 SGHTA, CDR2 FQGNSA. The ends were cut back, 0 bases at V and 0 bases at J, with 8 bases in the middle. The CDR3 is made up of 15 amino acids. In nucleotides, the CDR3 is TGTGCCAGCAGCTTAGCTACAGGGCTGAACACTGAAGCTTTCTTT. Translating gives CASSLATGLNTEAFF.